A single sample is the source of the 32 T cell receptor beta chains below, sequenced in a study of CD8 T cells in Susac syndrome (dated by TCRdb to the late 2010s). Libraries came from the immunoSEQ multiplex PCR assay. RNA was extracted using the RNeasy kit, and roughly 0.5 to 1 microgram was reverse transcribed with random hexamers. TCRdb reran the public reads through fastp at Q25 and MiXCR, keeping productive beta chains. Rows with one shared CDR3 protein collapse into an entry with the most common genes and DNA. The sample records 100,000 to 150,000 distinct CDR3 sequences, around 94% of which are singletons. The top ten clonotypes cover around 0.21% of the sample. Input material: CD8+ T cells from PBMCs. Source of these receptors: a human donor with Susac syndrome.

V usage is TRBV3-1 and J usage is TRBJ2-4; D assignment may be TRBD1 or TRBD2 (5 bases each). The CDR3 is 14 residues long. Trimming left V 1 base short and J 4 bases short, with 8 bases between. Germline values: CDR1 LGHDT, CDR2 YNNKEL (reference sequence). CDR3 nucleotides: TGTGCCAGCAGCCAAGGCGAGGGGAAAAACATTCAGTACTTC. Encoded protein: CASSQGEGKNIQYF.

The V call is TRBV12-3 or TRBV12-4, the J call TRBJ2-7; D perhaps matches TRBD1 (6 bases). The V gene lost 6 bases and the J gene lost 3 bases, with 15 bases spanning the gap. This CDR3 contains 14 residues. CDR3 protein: CASSTTGINYEQYF. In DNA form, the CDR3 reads TGTGCCAGCAGCACTACAGGGATAAACTACGAGCAGTACTTC.

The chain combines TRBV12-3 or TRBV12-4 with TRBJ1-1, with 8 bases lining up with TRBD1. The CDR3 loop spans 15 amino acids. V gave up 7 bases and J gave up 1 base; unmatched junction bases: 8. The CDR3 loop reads CASTTGQGQNTEAFF. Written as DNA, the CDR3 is TGTGCCAGCACTACCGGACAGGGTCAGAACACTGAAGCTTTCTTT.

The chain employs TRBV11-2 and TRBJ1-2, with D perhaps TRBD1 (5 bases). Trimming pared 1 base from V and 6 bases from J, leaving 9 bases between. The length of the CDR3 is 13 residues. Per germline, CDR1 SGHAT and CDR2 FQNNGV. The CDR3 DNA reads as TGTGCCAGCAGCTTAGGCAGGGAGCATGGCTACACCTTC. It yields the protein CASSLGREHGYTF.

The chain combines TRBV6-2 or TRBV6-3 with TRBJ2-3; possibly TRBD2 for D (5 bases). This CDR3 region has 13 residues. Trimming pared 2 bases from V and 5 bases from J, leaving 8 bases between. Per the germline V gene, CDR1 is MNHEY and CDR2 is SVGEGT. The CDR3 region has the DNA TGTGCCAGCAGTTACCGGGAAGAAGATACGCAGTATTTT. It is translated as CASSYREEDTQYF.

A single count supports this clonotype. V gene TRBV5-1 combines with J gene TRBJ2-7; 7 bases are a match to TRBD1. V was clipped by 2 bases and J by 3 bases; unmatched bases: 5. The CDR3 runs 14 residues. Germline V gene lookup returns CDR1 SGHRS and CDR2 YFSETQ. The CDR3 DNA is TGCGCCAGCAGCTTCGACAGGGAGAACTACGAGCAGTACTTC. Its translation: CASSFDRENYEQYF.

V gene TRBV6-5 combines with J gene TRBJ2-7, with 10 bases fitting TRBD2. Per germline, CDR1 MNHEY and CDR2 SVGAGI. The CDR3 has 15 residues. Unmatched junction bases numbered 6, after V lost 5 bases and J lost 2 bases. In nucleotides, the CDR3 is TGTGCCAGCAGTGACCCTAGCGGGAGTACCTACGAGCAGTACTTC. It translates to CASSDPSGSTYEQYF.

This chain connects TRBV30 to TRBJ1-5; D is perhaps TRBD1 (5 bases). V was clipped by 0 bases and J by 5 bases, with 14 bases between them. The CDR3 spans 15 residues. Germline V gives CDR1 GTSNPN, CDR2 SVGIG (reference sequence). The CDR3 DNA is TGTGCCTGGAGTGTACTCGGGGCCGGACATCAGCCCCAGCATTTT. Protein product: CAWSVLGAGHQPQHF.

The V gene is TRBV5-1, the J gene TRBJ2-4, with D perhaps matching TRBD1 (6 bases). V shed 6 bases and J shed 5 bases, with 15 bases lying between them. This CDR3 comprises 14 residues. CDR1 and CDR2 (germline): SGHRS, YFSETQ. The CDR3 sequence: CASMAGAGENIQYF. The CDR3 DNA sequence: TGCGCCAGCATGGCAGGGGCCGGCGAAAACATTCAGTACTTC. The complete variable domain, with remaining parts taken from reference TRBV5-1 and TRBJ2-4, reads KAGVTQTPRYLIKTRGQQVTLSCSPISGHRSVSWYQQTPGQGLQFLFEYFSETQRNKGNFPGRFSGRQFSNSRSEMNVSTLELGDSALYLCASMAGAGENIQYFGAGTRLSVL.

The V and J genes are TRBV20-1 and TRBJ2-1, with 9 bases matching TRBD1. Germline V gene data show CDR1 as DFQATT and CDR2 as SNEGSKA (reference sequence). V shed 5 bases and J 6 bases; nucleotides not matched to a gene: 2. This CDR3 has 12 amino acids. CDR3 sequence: CSAQDRGNEQFF. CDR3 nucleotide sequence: TGCAGTGCTCAGGACAGGGGCAATGAGCAGTTCTTC.

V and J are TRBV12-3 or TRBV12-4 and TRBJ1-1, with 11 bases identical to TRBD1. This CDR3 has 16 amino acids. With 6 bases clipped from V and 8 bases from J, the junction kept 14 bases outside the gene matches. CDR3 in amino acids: CASSLPFGQGALEAFF. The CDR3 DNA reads TGTGCCAGCAGCCTCCCCTTCGGACAGGGGGCTCTGGAAGCTTTCTTT.

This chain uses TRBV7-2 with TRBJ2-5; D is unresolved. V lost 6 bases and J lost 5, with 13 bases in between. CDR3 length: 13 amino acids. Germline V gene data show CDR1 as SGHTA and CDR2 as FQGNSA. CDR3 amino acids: CASRPTSWETQYF. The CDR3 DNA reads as TGTGCCAGCAGACCCACTTCTTGGGAGACCCAGTACTTC.

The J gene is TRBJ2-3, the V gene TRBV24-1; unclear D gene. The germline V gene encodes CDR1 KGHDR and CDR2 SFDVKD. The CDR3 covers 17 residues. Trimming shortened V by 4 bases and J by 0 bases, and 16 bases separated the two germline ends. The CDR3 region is CATSDLGRPYSTDTQYF. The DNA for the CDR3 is TGTGCCACCAGTGACCTTGGCAGGCCCTATAGCACAGATACGCAGTATTTT.

The CDR3 reads CASSGGKKEAFF. CDR3 nucleotide sequence: TGTGCCAGCAGCGGAGGGAAGAAGGAAGCTTTCTTT. The chain employs TRBV9 and TRBJ1-1; D unclear. V lost 3 bases and J lost 8, with 11 bases in between. There are 12 residues in the CDR3. The germline V gene has CDR1 SGDLS and CDR2 YYNGEE.

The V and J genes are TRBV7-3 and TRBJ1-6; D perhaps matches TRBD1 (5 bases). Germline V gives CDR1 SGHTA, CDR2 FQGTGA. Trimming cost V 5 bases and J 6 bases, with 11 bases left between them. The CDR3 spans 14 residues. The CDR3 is CASSPTGPNSPLHF. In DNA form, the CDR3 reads TGTGCCAGCAGCCCGACGGGACCTAATTCACCCCTCCACTTT.

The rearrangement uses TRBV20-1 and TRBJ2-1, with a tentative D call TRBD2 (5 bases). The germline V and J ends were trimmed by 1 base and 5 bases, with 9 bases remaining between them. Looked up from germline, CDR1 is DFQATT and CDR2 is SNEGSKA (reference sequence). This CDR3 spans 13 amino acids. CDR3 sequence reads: CSARGRYDNEQFF. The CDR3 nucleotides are TGCAGTGCTAGAGGGAGGTACGACAATGAGCAGTTCTTC.

CDR3 sequence reads: CASGRDWRNTGELFF. CDR3 in DNA: TGTGCCTCGGGCCGCGACTGGAGGAACACCGGGGAGCTGTTTTTT. The chain carries TRBV30 and TRBJ2-2, with D uncertain. The V and J ends lost 7 bases and 1 base respectively, with 16 bases between them. CDR3 length: 15 amino acids. The germline CDR1 and CDR2 sequences are GTSNPN and SVGIG (reference sequence).

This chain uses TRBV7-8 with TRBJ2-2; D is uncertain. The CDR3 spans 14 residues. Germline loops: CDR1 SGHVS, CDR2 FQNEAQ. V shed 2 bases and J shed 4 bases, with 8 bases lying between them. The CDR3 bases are TGTGCCAGCAGCTTACCGTCCCGCACCGGGGAGCTGTTTTTT. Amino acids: CASSLPSRTGELFF. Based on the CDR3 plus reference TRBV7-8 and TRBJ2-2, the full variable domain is GAGVSQSPRYKVAKRGQDVALRCDPISGHVSLFWYQQALGQGPEFLTYFQNEAQLDKSGLPSDRFFAERPEGSVSTLKIQRTQQEDSAVYLCASSLPSRTGELFFGEGSRLTVL.

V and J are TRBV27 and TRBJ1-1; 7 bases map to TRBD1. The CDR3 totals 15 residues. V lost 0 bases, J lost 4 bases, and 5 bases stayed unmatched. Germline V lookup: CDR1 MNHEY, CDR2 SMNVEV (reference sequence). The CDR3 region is CASSLSGGETTEAFF. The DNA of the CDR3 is TGTGCCAGCAGTTTATCAGGGGGCGAGACCACTGAAGCTTTCTTT.

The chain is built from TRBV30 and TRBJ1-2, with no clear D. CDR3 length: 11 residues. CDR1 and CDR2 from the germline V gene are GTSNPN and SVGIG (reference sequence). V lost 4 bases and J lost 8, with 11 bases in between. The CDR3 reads CAWTMEYGYTF. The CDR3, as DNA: TGTGCCTGGACAATGGAATACGGCTACACCTTC.

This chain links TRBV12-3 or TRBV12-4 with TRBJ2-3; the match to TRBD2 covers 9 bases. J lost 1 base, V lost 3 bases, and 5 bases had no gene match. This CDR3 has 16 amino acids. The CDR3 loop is CASSFAAGGGTDTQYF. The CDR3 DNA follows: TGTGCCAGCAGTTTTGCGGCGGGAGGGGGCACAGATACGCAGTATTTT.

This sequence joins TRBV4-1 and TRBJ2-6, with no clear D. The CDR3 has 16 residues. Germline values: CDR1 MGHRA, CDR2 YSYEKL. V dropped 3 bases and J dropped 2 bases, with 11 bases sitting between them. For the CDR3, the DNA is TGCGCCAGCAGCCAGAACCATCCAACTGGGGCCAACGTCCTGACTTTC. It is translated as CASSQNHPTGANVLTF.

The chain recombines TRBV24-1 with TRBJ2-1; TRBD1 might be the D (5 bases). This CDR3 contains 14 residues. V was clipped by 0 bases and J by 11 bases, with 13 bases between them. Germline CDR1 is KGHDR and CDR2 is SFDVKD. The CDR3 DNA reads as TGTGCCACCAGTGATTTGCAGGGATATGGCCAGCAGTTCTTC. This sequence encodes CATSDLQGYGQQFF.

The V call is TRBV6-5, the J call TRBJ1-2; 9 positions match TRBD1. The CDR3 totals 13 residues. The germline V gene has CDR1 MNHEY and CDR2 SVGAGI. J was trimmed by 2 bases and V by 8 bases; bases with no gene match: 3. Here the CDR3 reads CASGDRANYGYTF. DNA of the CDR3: TGTGCCAGCGGGGACAGGGCGAACTATGGCTACACCTTC.

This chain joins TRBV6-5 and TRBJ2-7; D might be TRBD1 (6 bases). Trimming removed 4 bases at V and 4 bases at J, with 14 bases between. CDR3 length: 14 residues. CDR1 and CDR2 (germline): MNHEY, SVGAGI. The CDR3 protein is CASSSRDKRYEQYF. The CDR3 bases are TGTGCCAGCAGTTCACGGGACAAGCGATACGAGCAGTACTTC.

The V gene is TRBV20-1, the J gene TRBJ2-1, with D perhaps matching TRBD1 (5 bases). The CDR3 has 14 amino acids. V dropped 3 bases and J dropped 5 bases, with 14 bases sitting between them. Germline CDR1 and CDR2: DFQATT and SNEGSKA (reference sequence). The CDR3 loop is CSASFWTHDNEQFF. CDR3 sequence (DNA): TGCAGTGCTAGTTTTTGGACACACGACAATGAGCAGTTCTTC.

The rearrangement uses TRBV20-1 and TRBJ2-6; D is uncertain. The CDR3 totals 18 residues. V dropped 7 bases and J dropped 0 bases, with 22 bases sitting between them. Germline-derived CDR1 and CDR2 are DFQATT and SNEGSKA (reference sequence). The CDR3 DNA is TGCAGTGTTATCCCAGAGGCAAGTTCCAGCTCTGGGGCCAACGTCCTGACTTTC. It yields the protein CSVIPEASSSSGANVLTF.

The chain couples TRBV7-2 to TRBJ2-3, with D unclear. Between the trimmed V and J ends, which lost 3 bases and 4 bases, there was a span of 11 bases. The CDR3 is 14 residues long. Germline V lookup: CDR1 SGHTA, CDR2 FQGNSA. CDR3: CASSFVADPDTQYF. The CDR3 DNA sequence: TGTGCCAGCAGCTTCGTCGCTGACCCAGATACGCAGTATTTT.

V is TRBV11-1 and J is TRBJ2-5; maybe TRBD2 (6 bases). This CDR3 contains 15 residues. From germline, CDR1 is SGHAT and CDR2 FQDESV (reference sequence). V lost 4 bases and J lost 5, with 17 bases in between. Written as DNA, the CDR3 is TGTGCCAGCAGCTCCCACGAGGAGGGTGAGGAGACCCAGTACTTC. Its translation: CASSSHEEGEETQYF. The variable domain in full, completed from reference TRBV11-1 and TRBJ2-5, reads EAEVAQSPRYKITEKSQAVAFWCDPISGHATLYWYRQILGQGPELLVQFQDESVVDDSQLPKDRFSAERLKGVDSTLKIQPAELGDSAMYLCASSSHEEGEETQYFGPGTRLLVL.

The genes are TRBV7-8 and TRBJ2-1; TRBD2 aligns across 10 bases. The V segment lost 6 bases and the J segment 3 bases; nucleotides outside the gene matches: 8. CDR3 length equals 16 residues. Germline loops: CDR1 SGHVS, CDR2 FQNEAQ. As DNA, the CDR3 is TGTGCCAGCAGACCAAGCGGGAGGGCCTTCTACAATGAGCAGTTCTTC. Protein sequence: CASRPSGRAFYNEQFF. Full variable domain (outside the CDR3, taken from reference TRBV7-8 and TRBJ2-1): GAGVSQSPRYKVAKRGQDVALRCDPISGHVSLFWYQQALGQGPEFLTYFQNEAQLDKSGLPSDRFFAERPEGSVSTLKIQRTQQEDSAVYLCASRPSGRAFYNEQFFGPGTRLTVL.

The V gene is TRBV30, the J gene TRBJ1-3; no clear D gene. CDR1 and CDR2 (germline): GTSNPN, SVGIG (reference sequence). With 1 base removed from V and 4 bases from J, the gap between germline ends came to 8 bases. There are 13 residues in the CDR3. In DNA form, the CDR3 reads TGTGCCTGGAGTGGGGGTTTCGGAAACACCATATATTTT. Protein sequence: CAWSGGFGNTIYF.

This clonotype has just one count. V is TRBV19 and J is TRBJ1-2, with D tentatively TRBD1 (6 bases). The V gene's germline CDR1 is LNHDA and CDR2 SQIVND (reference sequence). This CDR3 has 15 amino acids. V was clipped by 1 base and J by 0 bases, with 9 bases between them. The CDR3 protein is CASSIARGSNYGYTF. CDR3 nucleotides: TGTGCCAGTAGTATAGCCAGGGGTTCTAACTATGGCTACACCTTC.